One and the same sample provided the 25 T cell receptor beta chains below, sequenced in a study of blood T cell repertoires in COVID-19. TCRdb's copy holds only in-frame clones and misses some; the assay was immunoSEQ multiplex PCR. Of over 45,000 clones listed, around 85% are singletons. Sequenced input: peripheral blood. These receptor sequences come from a human donor in a cohort sampled during active COVID-19.

A note on this clone: At one of its ends the junction is not consistent with the germline gene, which may arise from a read error. The rearrangement links TRBV7-9 to TRBJ1-4; D perhaps matches TRBD1 (5 bases). Looked up from germline, CDR1 is SEHNR and CDR2 is FQNEAQ (reference sequence). CDR3 size: 11 residues. This CDR3 is CASSSGRAAIF. CDR3 bases: TGTGCCAGCAGCTCTGGCAGGGCCGCGATTTTT.

This chain joins TRBV7-3 and TRBJ2-1; 8 bases are shared with TRBD1. V trimming: 5 bases; J trimming: 4 bases; junction bases outside the gene matches: 7. Germline V lookup: CDR1 SGHTA, CDR2 FQGTGA. CDR3 length: 15 residues. CDR3: CASSLDRGKYNEQFF. The CDR3 DNA is TGTGCCAGCAGCCTTGACAGGGGAAAATACAATGAGCAGTTCTTC. The complete variable domain, with remaining parts taken from reference TRBV7-3 and TRBJ2-1, reads GAGVSQTPSNKVTEKGKYVELRCDPISGHTALYWYRQSLGQGPEFLIYFQGTGAADDSGLPNDRFFAVRPEGSVSTLKIQRTERGDSAVYLCASSLDRGKYNEQFFGPGTRLTVL.

The chain recombines TRBV3-1 (or the pseudogene TRBV3-2) with TRBJ2-7; 7 bases are a match to TRBD1. The germline gives CDR1 LGHDT, CDR2 YNNKEL (reference sequence). CDR3 length equals 17 residues. J lost 0 bases, V lost 0 bases, and 8 bases had no gene match. The CDR3 loop is CASSQDVGTGVSYEQYF. CDR3 coding DNA: TGTGCCAGCAGCCAAGATGTCGGAACAGGGGTCTCCTACGAGCAGTACTTC.

The chain couples TRBV4-3 to TRBJ2-7, with 8 bases aligning to TRBD1. This CDR3 comprises 14 residues. Germline CDR1 LGHNA, CDR2 YSLEER. J gave up 5 bases and V 1 base, and 4 bases lay outside the gene matches. The CDR3 nucleotides are TGCGCCAGCAGCCAAGGGGACAGGACGCACGAGCAGTACTTC. Amino acids: CASSQGDRTHEQYF.

The J gene is TRBJ1-2, the V gene TRBV6-6; 7 bases are shared with TRBD1. Per the germline V gene, CDR1 is MNHNY and CDR2 is SVGAGI (reference sequence). Trimming cost V 11 bases and J 6 bases; bases outside gene matches: 12. There are 13 residues in the CDR3. Written as DNA, the CDR3 is TGTGCCGGCTCAGGCGCGACAGGGAATGGCTACACCTTC. It yields the protein CAGSGATGNGYTF.

The chain combines TRBV30 with TRBJ1-3; the D is unclear. Between the trimmed V and J ends, which lost 3 bases and 4 bases, there was a span of 10 bases. The CDR3 runs 13 residues. Germline V gives CDR1 GTSNPN, CDR2 SVGIG (reference sequence). The CDR3 loop is CAWRPAGGNTIYF. DNA of the CDR3: TGTGCCTGGAGGCCGGCAGGCGGAAACACCATATATTTT. The whole variable domain, filled in from reference TRBV30 and TRBJ1-3, reads SQTIHQWPATLVQPVGSPLSLECTVEGTSNPNLYWYRQAAGRGLQLLFYSVGIGQISSEVPQNLSASRPQDRQFILSSKKLLLSDSGFYLCAWRPAGGNTIYFGEGSWLTVV.

The chain employs TRBV7-9 and TRBJ2-3; perhaps TRBD1 as D (6 bases). Per germline, CDR1 SEHNR and CDR2 FQNEAQ (reference sequence). Trimming took off 5 bases at V and 2 bases at J, with 17 bases between the two ends. The CDR3 spans 16 residues. The CDR3 DNA reads as TGTGCCAGCAGCAAACAGGGCTTTGCATTCACAGATACGCAGTATTTT. Amino acid sequence: CASSKQGFAFTDTQYF.

The CDR3 DNA is TGCGCCAGCAGTGAGAGCGGGAGCTACGAGCAGTACTTC. It encodes CASSESGSYEQYF. J is TRBJ2-7 and V is TRBV10-1; TRBD2 agrees at 8 bases. The CDR3 sequence is 13 residues long. The ends lost 2 bases at V and 3 bases at J; junction bases unmatched: 0. Germline V gene data show CDR1 as WNHNN and CDR2 as SYGVQD (reference sequence).

V gene TRBV29-1 combines with J gene TRBJ2-1; TRBD2 agrees at 10 bases. The trim removed 7 bases at V and 10 bases at J, leaving 16 bases unmatched. CDR1 and CDR2 from the germline V gene are SQVTM and ANQGSEA. The CDR3 extends over 15 amino acids. CDR3 sequence (DNA): TGCAGCGCCGTCGCGGGGATAGCGGGAGGTGGGGAGCAGTTCTTC. Its translation: CSAVAGIAGGGEQFF.

The gene calls are TRBV24-1 and TRBJ2-1, with TRBD2 identical over 7 bases. The CDR3 length is 14 residues. Germline V gene sequence: CDR1 KGHDR, CDR2 SFDVKD. V gave up 5 bases and J gave up 6 bases; unmatched junction bases: 6. CDR3 nucleotides: TGTGCCACCAGTGCGAGGGAGGGGTCCAATGAGCAGTTCTTC. This encodes CATSAREGSNEQFF.

This chain connects TRBV28 to TRBJ2-2; no clear D. Germline CDR1 reads MDHEN; CDR2 reads SYDVKM. The V and J ends lost 5 bases and 7 bases respectively, with 11 bases between them. CDR3 length: 13 residues. The CDR3 loop is CASSQSRYGELFF. CDR3 DNA sequence: TGTGCCAGCAGTCAAAGCCGTTACGGGGAGCTGTTTTTT.

In this sample, this clone turned up once. DNA of the CDR3: TGTGCCAGCAGTTACTCCGGGGGTCGAGGTGAAAAACTGTTTTTT. It yields the protein CASSYSGGRGEKLFF. The chain couples TRBV6-2 or TRBV6-3 to TRBJ1-4; the D gene is possibly TRBD1 (5 bases). Between the trimmed V and J ends, which lost 0 bases and 7 bases, there was a span of 12 bases. This CDR3 spans 15 amino acids. From germline, CDR1 is MNHEY and CDR2 SVGEGT.

V is TRBV7-3 and J is TRBJ2-5, with TRBD2 matching over 16 bases. CDR1 is SGHTA, CDR2 FQGTGA, per germline. V gave up 5 bases and J gave up 5 bases; unmatched junction bases: 5. CDR3 size: 16 residues. The CDR3 region is CASSTGLAGGMETQYF. CDR3 DNA sequence: TGTGCCAGCAGCACGGGACTAGCGGGAGGGATGGAGACCCAGTACTTC.

V is TRBV19 and J is TRBJ1-3, with D possibly being TRBD1 (6 bases). The germline gives CDR1 LNHDA, CDR2 SQIVND (reference sequence). The CDR3 is made up of 16 amino acids. Trimming shortened V by 5 bases and J by 2 bases, and 16 bases separated the two germline ends. The CDR3 DNA sequence: TGTGCCAGTAGTCCTCGTAGGACAGTCCCTGGAAACACCATATATTTT. Amino acids: CASSPRRTVPGNTIYF.

The chain employs TRBV10-3 and TRBJ1-2; 9 nucleotides line up with TRBD1. This CDR3 contains 14 residues. After removal of 2 bases from V and 5 bases from J, the junction contained 3 bases not matched to a gene. Looked up from germline, CDR1 is ENHRY and CDR2 is SYGVKD. The CDR3, as DNA: TGTGCCATCAGTGAGAGTGACAGGGGGTATGGCTACACCTTC. It codes for CAISESDRGYGYTF.

The CDR3 loop reads CATSDIDRGVGETQYF. In nucleotides, the CDR3 is TGTGCCACCAGTGACATCGACAGGGGGGTTGGGGAGACCCAGTACTTC. The chain couples TRBV24-1 to TRBJ2-5; 9 bases are a match to TRBD1. The length of the CDR3 is 16 residues. V lost 4 bases to trimming and J lost 5 bases; unmatched junction nucleotides: 10. Germline V gene sequence: CDR1 KGHDR, CDR2 SFDVKD.

V gene TRBV7-8 combines with J gene TRBJ2-7; 8 nucleotides agree with TRBD2. CDR1 and CDR2 (germline): SGHVS, FQNEAQ. This CDR3 region has 16 residues. J was trimmed by 9 bases and V by 5 bases; bases with no gene match: 18. CDR3 residues: CASSKRLGLEKVRQYF. In DNA form, the CDR3 reads TGTGCCAGCAGCAAGAGGTTGGGACTAGAAAAAGTAAGGCAGTACTTC.

This sequence joins TRBV11-1 and TRBJ1-1; 9 bases match TRBD1. The germline V gene has CDR1 SGHAT and CDR2 FQDESV (reference sequence). The ends lost 5 bases at V and 5 bases at J; junction bases unmatched: 6. The CDR3 runs to 14 residues. DNA for the CDR3: TGTGCCAGCAGCCCCCGGGACAGGGAGACTGAAGCTTTCTTT. Translating gives CASSPRDRETEAFF.

The chain is built from TRBV28 and TRBJ1-1; 7 nucleotides match TRBD1. This CDR3 has 13 amino acids. Germline V gives CDR1 MDHEN, CDR2 SYDVKM. Trimming took 4 bases from V and 1 from J; bases not matched to a gene: 0. The CDR3 reads CASSSGGNTEAFF. The CDR3 DNA reads as TGTGCCAGCAGTTCAGGGGGGAACACTGAAGCTTTCTTT.

V usage is TRBV5-4 and J usage is TRBJ2-3; 8 nucleotides agree with TRBD1. V lost 1 base, J lost 4 bases, and 17 bases stayed unmatched. The CDR3 loop spans 19 amino acids. CDR1 is SGHNT, CDR2 YYREEE, per germline (reference sequence). This CDR3 reads CASSLMGKAAGGFADTQYF. DNA of the CDR3: TGTGCCAGCAGCTTGATGGGAAAGGCGGCAGGGGGCTTCGCAGATACGCAGTATTTT. The complete variable domain, with remaining parts taken from reference TRBV5-4 and TRBJ2-3, reads ETGVTQSPTHLIKTRGQQVTLRCSSQSGHNTVSWYQQALGQGPQFIFQYYREEENGRGNFPPRFSGLQFPNYSSELNVNALELDDSALYLCASSLMGKAAGGFADTQYFGPGTRLTVL.

The CDR3 DNA follows: TGTGCCAGCAGCCTTCAGACTTATAGCAATCAGCCCCAGCATTTT. The encoded protein is CASSLQTYSNQPQHF. This chain links TRBV7-8 with TRBJ1-5; D is unresolved. The CDR3 has 15 residues. With 5 bases removed from V and 0 bases from J, the gap between germline ends came to 11 bases. Germline V lookup: CDR1 SGHVS, CDR2 FQNEAQ.

The chain links TRBV3-1 (or the pseudogene TRBV3-2) to TRBJ1-5; 9 bases map to TRBD1. Trimming at V came to 3 bases and at J to 6 bases, leaving 9 bases not matched to a gene. Looked up from germline, CDR1 is LGHDT and CDR2 is YNNKEL (reference sequence). The CDR3 has 16 residues. The CDR3 spells CASSQGDRAYGQPQHF. Written as DNA, the CDR3 is TGTGCCAGCAGCCAGGGGGACAGGGCGTATGGTCAGCCCCAGCATTTT.

The chain carries TRBV12-5 and TRBJ2-5, with 12 bases matching TRBD2. The CDR3 runs 17 residues. The germline CDR1 and CDR2 sequences are LGHNT and FRNRAP. V shed 5 bases and J 3 bases; nucleotides not matched to a gene: 10. The CDR3 DNA reads as TGTGCTAGTGGTCCTGGGAGGGCTAGCGGGAGGGAAGAGACCCAGTACTTC. Translating it yields CASGPGRASGREETQYF.

The V and J genes are TRBV28 and TRBJ2-1, with 8 positions matching TRBD2. This CDR3 is 15 amino acids long. Germline lookup yields CDR1 MDHEN and CDR2 SYDVKM. The junction had 8 bases not matched to a gene; V was cut back by 4 bases and J by 6 bases. CDR3 coding DNA: TGTGCCAGCAGTTCGGGCGGGGGGAAGGGCAATGAGCAGTTCTTC. Translated: CASSSGGGKGNEQFF.

This clone occurred once. The V and J genes are TRBV4-3 and TRBJ2-2; tentatively, D is TRBD1 (5 bases). The CDR3 loop spans 13 amino acids. Germline CDR1 reads LGHNA; CDR2 reads YSLEER. Trimming cost V 2 bases and J 6 bases, with 7 bases left between them. In nucleotides, the CDR3 is TGCGCCAGCAGCCAACAGGGCTCCGGGGAGCTGTTTTTT. Its protein is CASSQQGSGELFF.